The source of this TCR beta chain is a study of tumor-infiltrating lymphocytes in primary liver carcinoma. Overall study context: With diameters of roughly 4 to 10 cm, tumors were stage T1-T3 N0M0. Study conclusions and caveats: Pairs comparing tumor with adjacent tissue or blood overlapped less than pairs drawn from tumor regions. The study found a significantly higher top-250-clone fraction in tumors than in blood (p = 0.039). Bulk unsorted samples prevented comparison of CD4+ and CD8+ repertoires.

A primer in the constant region served to generate TCR beta cDNA from approximately 450 ng of total RNA. Libraries of TCR beta came from three nested multiplex PCR rounds with slightly modified ARM-PCR. The first two PCR rounds used TRBV1-TRBV30 primers with a Cbeta primer, roughly 10 cycles each. TCRdb analysed the multiplex PCR reads with MiXCR anew, one entry per CDR3 protein. The repertoire includes about 320,000 distinct CDR3 sequences, 50% to 70% of them detected once, and roughly 8.6% sits in the top ten. Note on this clonotype: Its target is not known. The junction does not match germline at one end; this may be a read error.

Blood RNA came from unsorted whole blood; germline DNA was also extracted. The CDR3 has 14 amino acids. CDR1 and CDR2 from the germline V gene are SGHNT and YYREEE (reference sequence). The V call is TRBV5-4, the J call TRBJ2-2; D is possibly TRBD2 (5 bases). The sample comprised peripheral blood. The receptor's source is a man in his forties with primary liver carcinoma and hepatitis B virus infection. The chain's CDR3 is CASSLDQYTGELLF. Here the CDR3 DNA reads TGTGCCAGCAGCTTGGATCAGTACACCGGGGAGCTGTTATTT.